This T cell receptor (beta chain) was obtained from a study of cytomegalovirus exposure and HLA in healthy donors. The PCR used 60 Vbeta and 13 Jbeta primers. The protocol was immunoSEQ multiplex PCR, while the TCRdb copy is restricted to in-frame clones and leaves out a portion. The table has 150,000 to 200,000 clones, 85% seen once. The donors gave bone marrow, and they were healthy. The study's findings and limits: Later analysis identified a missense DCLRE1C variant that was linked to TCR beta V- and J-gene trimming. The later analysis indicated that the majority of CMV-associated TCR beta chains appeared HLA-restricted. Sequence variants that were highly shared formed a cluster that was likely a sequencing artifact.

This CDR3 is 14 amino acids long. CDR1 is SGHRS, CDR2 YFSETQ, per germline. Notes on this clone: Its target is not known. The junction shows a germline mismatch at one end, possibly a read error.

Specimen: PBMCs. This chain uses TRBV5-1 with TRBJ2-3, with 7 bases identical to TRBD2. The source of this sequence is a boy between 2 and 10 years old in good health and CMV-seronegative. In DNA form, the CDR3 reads TGCGCCAGCAGTTTGGCGGGAGTCGCAGATACGCAGTATTTT. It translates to CASSLAGVADTQYF.